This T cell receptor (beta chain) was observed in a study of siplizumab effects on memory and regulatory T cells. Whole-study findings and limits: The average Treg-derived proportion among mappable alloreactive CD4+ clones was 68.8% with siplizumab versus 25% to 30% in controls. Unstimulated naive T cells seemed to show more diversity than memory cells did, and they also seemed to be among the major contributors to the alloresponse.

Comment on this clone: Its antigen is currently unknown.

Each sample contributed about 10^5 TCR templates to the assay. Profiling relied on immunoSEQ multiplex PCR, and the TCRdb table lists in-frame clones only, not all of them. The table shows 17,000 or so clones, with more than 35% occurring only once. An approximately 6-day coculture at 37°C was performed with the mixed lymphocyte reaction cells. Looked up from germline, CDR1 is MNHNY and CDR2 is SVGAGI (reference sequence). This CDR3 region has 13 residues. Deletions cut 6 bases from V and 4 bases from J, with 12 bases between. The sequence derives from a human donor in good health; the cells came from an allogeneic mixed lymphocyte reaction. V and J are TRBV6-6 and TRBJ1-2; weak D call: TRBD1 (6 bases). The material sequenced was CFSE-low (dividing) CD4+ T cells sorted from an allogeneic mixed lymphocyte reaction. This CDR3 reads CASRKPGVYGYTF. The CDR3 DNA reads TGTGCCAGCAGAAAGCCAGGGGTCTATGGCTACACCTTC.